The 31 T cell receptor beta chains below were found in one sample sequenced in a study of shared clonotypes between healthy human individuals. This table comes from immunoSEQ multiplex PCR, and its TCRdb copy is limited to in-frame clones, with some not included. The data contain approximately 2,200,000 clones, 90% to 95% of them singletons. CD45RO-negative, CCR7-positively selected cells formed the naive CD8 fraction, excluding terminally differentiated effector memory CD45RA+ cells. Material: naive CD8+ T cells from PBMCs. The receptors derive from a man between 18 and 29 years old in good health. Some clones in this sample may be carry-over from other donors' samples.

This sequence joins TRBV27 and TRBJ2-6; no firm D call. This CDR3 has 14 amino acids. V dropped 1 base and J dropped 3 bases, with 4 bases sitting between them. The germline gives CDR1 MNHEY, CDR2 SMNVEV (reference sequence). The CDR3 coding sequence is TGTGCCAGCAGTTTATTTTTTGGGGCCAACGTCCTGACTTTC. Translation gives CASSLFFGANVLTF.

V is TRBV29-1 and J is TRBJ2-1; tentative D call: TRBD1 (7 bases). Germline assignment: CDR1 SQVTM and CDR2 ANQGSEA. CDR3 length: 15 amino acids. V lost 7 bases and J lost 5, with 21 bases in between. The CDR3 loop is CSGGGWTGGDNEQFF. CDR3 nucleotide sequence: TGCAGCGGGGGTGGTTGGACAGGAGGGGACAATGAGCAGTTCTTC.

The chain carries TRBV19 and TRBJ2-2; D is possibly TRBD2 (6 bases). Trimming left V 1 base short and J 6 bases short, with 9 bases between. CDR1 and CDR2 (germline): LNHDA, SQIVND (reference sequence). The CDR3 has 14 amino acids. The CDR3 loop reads CASSIGGGPGELFF. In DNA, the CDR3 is TGTGCCAGTAGTATAGGAGGAGGGCCCGGGGAGCTGTTTTTT.

The CDR3 sequence: CASSLSHTRDIEHQETQYF. The CDR3 coding sequence is TGTGCCAGCAGTCTCTCCCACACAAGGGACATCGAACACCAAGAGACCCAGTACTTC. J is TRBJ2-5 and V is TRBV28; TRBD1 might be the D (6 bases). V shed 5 bases and J shed 0 bases, with 25 bases lying between them. The germline CDR1 and CDR2 sequences are MDHEN and SYDVKM. This CDR3 is 19 amino acids long.

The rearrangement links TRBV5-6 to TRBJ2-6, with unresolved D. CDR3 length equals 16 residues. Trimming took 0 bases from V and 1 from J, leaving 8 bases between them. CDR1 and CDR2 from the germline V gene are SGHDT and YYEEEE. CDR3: CASSLGSASGANVLTF. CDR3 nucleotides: TGTGCCAGCAGCTTGGGGTCCGCTTCTGGGGCCAACGTCCTGACTTTC.

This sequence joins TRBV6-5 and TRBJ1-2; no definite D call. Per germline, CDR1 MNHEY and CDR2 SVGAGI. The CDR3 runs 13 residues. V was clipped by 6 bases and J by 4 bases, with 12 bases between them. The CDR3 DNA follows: TGTGCCAGCAGCGATCGGGGAACCTATGGCTACACCTTC. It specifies CASSDRGTYGYTF.

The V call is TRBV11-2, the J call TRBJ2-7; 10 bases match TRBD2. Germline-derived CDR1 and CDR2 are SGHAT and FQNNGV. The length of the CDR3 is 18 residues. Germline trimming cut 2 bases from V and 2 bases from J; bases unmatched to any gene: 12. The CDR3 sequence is CASSLSLAGVYKTYEQYF. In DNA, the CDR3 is TGTGCCAGCAGCTTAAGTCTAGCGGGGGTTTACAAAACCTACGAGCAGTACTTC.

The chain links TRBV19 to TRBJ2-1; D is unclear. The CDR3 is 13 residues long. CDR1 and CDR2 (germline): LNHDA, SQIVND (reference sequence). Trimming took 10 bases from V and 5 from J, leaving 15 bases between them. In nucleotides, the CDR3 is TGTGCCACCTCTCCTAGTACTAACAATGAGCAGTTCTTC. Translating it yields CATSPSTNNEQFF.

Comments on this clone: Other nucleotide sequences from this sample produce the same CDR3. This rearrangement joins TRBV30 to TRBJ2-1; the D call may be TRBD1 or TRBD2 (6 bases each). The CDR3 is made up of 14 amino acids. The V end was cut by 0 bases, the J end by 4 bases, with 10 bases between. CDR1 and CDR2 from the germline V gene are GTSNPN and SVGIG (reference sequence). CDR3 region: CAWSVRGVYNEQFF. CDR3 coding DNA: TGTGCCTGGAGTGTAAGGGGGGTTTACAATGAGCAGTTCTTC.

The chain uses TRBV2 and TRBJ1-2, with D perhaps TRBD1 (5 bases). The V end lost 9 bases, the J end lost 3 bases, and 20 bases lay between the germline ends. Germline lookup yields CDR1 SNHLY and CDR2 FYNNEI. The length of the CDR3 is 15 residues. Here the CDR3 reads CARLGRAGTDYGYTF. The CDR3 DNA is TGTGCCAGGCTGGGAAGGGCAGGGACCGACTATGGCTACACCTTC.

This CDR3 reads CASSQTGTVYEQYF. CDR3 coding DNA: TGCGCCAGCAGCCAAACCGGGACAGTCTACGAGCAGTACTTC. This chain links TRBV4-3 with TRBJ2-7; 7 nucleotides agree with TRBD1. Per germline, CDR1 LGHNA and CDR2 YSLEER. The CDR3 has 14 residues. The ends lost 2 bases at V and 3 bases at J; junction bases unmatched: 4.

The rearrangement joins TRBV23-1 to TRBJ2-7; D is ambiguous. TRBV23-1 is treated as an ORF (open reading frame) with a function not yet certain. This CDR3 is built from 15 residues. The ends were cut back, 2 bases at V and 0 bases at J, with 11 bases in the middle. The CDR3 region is CASSQVAASSYEQYF. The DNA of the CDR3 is TGCGCCAGCAGTCAAGTGGCAGCGAGCTCCTACGAGCAGTACTTC.

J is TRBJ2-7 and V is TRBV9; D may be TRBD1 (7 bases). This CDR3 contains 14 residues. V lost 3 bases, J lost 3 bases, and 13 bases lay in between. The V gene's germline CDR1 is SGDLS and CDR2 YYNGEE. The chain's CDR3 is CASSGGTVHYEQYF. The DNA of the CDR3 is TGTGCCAGCAGCGGCGGGACAGTTCACTACGAGCAGTACTTC.

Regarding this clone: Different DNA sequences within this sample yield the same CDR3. The CDR3 spells CATGDRGNQPQHF. CDR3 in DNA: TGTGCCACTGGGGACAGGGGCAATCAGCCCCAGCATTTT. The chain combines TRBV10-3 with TRBJ1-5, with 9 bases fitting TRBD1. Germline CDR1 is ENHRY and CDR2 is SYGVKD. V lost 10 bases and J lost 2; bases outside the gene matches: 3. CDR3 length: 13 amino acids.

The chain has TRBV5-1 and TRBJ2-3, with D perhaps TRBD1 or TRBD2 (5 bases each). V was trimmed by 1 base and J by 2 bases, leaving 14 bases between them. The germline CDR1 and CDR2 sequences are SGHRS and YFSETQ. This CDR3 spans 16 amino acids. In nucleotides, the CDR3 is TGCGCCAGCAGCTTGCGGGGCCCTTTGGACACAGATACGCAGTATTTT. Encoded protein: CASSLRGPLDTDTQYF.

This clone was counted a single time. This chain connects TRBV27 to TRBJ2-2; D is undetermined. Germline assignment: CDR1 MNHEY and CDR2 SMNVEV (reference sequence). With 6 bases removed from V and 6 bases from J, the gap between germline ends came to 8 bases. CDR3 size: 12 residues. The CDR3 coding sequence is TGTGCCAGCAGACCTTTCCCCGGGGAGCTGTTTTTT. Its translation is CASRPFPGELFF.

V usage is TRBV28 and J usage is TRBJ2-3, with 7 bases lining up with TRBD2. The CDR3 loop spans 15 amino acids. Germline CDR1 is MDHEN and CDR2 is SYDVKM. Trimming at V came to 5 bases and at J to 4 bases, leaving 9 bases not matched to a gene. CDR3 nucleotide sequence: TGTGCCAGCAGTCCTCAGCGGGAAAACCCAGATACGCAGTATTTT. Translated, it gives CASSPQRENPDTQYF.

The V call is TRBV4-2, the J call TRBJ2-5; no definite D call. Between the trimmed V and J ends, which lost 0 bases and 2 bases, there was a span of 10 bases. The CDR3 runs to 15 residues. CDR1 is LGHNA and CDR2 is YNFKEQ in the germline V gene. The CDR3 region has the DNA TGTGCCAGCAGCCAAGAGGAACGGTTACAAGAGACCCAGTACTTC. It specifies CASSQEERLQETQYF.

CDR3: CASSYYTGELFF. In DNA, the CDR3 is TGTGCCAGCAGCTATTATACCGGGGAGCTGTTTTTT. This chain joins TRBV2 and TRBJ2-2; D is undetermined. V was shortened by 6 bases and J by 5 bases, with 7 bases between the two germline ends. Germline V gene data show CDR1 as SNHLY and CDR2 as FYNNEI. The CDR3 consists of 12 residues.

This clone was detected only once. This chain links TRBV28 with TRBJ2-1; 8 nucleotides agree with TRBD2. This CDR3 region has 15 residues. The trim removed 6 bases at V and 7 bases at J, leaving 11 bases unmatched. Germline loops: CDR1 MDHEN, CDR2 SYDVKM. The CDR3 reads CASRRRSRGGNEQFF. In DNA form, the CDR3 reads TGTGCCAGCAGAAGGCGCTCCCGGGGGGGGAATGAGCAGTTCTTC.

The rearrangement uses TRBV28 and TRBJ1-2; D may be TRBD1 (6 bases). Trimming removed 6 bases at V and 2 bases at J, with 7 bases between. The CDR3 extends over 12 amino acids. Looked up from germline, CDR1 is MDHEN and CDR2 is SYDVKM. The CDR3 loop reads CASRGQNYGYTF. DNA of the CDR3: TGTGCCAGCAGAGGACAGAACTATGGCTACACCTTC.

CDR3 DNA sequence: TGCGCCAGCAGCTTTTGGGCTGCCCTTCCCACAGATACGCAGTATTTT. It yields the protein CASSFWAALPTDTQYF. The V call is TRBV5-1, the J call TRBJ2-3; D not certain. The V gene's germline CDR1 is SGHRS and CDR2 YFSETQ. V was trimmed by 2 bases and J by 2 bases, leaving 15 bases between them. The CDR3 is 16 amino acids. The full variable domain, in which reference TRBV5-1 and TRBJ2-3 provide the parts outside the CDR3, is KAGVTQTPRYLIKTRGQQVTLSCSPISGHRSVSWYQQTPGQGLQFLFEYFSETQRNKGNFPGRFSGRQFSNSRSEMNVSTLELGDSALYLCASSFWAALPTDTQYFGPGTRLTVL.

The CDR3 region has the DNA TGTGCCAGCAGCTTAGGTACCGCGGGCTACGAGCAGTACTTC. Encoded protein: CASSLGTAGYEQYF. The chain combines TRBV7-3 with TRBJ2-7; a weak D match, TRBD2 (5 bases). Trimming removed 2 bases from V and 3 bases from J, with 11 bases in between. Looked up from germline, CDR1 is SGHTA and CDR2 is FQGTGA. The CDR3 is 14 residues long.

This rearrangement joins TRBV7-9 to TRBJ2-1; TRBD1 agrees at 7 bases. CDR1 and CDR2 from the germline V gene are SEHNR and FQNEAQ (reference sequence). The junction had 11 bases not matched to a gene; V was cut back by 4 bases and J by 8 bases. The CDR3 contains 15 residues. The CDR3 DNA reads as TGTGCCAGCAGCTCCCGGGACAGCTATAGCGATGAGCAGTTCTTC. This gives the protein CASSSRDSYSDEQFF.

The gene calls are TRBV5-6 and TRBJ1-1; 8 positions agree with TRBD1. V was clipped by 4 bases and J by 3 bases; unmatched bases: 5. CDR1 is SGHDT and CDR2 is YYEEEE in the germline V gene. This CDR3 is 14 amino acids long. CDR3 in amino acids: CASSPDRVDTEAFF. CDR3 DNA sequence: TGTGCCAGCAGCCCGGACAGGGTGGACACTGAAGCTTTCTTT.

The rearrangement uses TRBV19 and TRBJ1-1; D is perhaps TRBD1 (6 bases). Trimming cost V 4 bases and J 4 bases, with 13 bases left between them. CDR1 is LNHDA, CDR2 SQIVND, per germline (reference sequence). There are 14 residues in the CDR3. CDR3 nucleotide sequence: TGTGCCAGTAGTACCGAGACAGGCGGCACTGAAGCTTTCTTT. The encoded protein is CASSTETGGTEAFF.

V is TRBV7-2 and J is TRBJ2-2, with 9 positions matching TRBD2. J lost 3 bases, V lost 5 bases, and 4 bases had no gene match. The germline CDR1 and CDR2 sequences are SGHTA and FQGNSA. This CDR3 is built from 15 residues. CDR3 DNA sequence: TGTGCCAGCAGCCCTAGCGGGACGGACACCGGGGAGCTGTTTTTT. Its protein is CASSPSGTDTGELFF. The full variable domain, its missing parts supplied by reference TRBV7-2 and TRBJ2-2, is GAGVSQSPSNKVTEKGKDVELRCDPISGHTALYWYRQSLGQGLEFLIYFQGNSAPDKSGLPSDRFSAERTGGSVSTLTIQRTQQEDSAVYLCASSPSGTDTGELFFGEGSRLTVL.

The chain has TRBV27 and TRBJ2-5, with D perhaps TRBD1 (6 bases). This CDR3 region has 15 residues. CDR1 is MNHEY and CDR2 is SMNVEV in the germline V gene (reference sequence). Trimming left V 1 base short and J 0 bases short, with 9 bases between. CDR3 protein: CASSLLQGNQETQYF. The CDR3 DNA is TGTGCCAGCAGTTTATTACAGGGTAACCAAGAGACCCAGTACTTC.

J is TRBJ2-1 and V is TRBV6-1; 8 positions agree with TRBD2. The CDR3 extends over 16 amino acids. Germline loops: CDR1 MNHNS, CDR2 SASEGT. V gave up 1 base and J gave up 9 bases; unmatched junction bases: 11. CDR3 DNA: TGTGCCAGCAGTGAAGAGGACGGGAGGGCCGCGGGTGAGCAGTTCTTC. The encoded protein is CASSEEDGRAAGEQFF.

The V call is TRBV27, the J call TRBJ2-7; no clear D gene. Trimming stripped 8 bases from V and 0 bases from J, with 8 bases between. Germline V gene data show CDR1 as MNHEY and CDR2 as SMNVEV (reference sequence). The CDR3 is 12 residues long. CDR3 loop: CASGVSSYEQYF. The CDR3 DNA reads TGTGCCAGCGGGGTTAGCTCCTACGAGCAGTACTTC.

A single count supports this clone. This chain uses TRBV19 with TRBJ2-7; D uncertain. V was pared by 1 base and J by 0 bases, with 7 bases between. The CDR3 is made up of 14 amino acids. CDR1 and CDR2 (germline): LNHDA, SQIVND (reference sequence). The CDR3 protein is CASSIVFGSYEQYF. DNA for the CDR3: TGTGCCAGTAGTATAGTTTTCGGCTCCTACGAGCAGTACTTC. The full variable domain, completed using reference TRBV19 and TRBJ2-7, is DGGITQSPKYLFRKEGQNVTLSCEQNLNHDAMYWYRQDPGQGLRLIYYSQIVNDFQKGDIAEGYSVSREKKESFPLTVTSAQKNPTAFYLCASSIVFGSYEQYFGPGTRLTVT.